The 5 T cell receptor beta chains presented below share a single source sample, sequenced in a study of shared clonotypes between healthy human individuals. Some clones are missing from TCRdb's copy, which holds only in-frame ones; the method was immunoSEQ multiplex PCR. The sample holds about a million clones; approximately 72% are singletons and the top ten take approximately 1.3%. Source material: memory CD4+ T cells sorted from blood. Documented subset: CD45RA-negative fraction. The receptors stem from a man younger than 35 in good health.

The chain joins TRBV7-9 to TRBJ2-5; 8 nucleotides match TRBD1. The V segment lost 5 bases and the J segment 4 bases; nucleotides outside the gene matches: 12. Germline assignment: CDR1 SEHNR and CDR2 FQNEAQ (reference sequence). The CDR3 covers 16 residues. The CDR3 loop reads CASSPQDRAGGETQYF. The CDR3 nucleotides read TGTGCCAGCAGCCCTCAGGACAGGGCTGGAGGAGAGACCCAGTACTTC.

The CDR3 region has the DNA TGTGCCAGCAGCGCAGGGGATAGGGACACTGAAGCTTTCTTT. This encodes CASSAGDRDTEAFF. This sequence joins TRBV28 and TRBJ1-1; possibly TRBD1 for D (6 bases). Germline loops: CDR1 MDHEN, CDR2 SYDVKM. This CDR3 has 14 amino acids. The V end was cut by 6 bases, the J end by 3 bases, with 14 bases between.

V gene TRBV19 combines with J gene TRBJ1-1; 7 nucleotides agree with TRBD1. The J segment lost 4 bases and the V segment lost 4 bases, leaving 9 bases of the junction unmatched. Germline assignment: CDR1 LNHDA and CDR2 SQIVND (reference sequence). The CDR3 spans 15 residues. The CDR3 coding sequence is TGTGCCAGTAGTAAAAGGACAGGTTGGGTCACTGAAGCTTTCTTT. As protein: CASSKRTGWVTEAFF.

The table lists this clone with a few counts. The chain has TRBV9 and TRBJ1-1, with D unresolved. There are 13 residues in the CDR3. Germline V gene data show CDR1 as SGDLS and CDR2 as YYNGEE. Trimming shortened V by 4 bases and J by 4 bases, and 11 bases separated the two germline ends. The CDR3: CASSPQPGTEAFF. In nucleotides, the CDR3 is TGTGCCAGCAGCCCCCAGCCGGGCACTGAAGCTTTCTTT. The full variable domain, in which reference TRBV9 and TRBJ1-1 provide the parts outside the CDR3, is DSGVTQTPKHLITATGQRVTLRCSPRSGDLSVYWYQQSLDQGLQFLIQYYNGEERAKGNILERFSAQQFPDLHSELNLSSLELGDSALYFCASSPQPGTEAFFGQGTRLTVV.

The chain links TRBV2 to TRBJ2-1; tentatively, D is TRBD2 (5 bases). V was clipped by 1 base and J by 9 bases, with 25 bases between them. This CDR3 comprises 18 residues. Germline V CDR1 and CDR2: SNHLY, FYNNEI. As DNA, the CDR3 is TGTGCCAGCAGTGAAGTCTCTGTCAGGCGGGCCTTGGCTATTGAGCAGTTCTTC. Protein: CASSEVSVRRALAIEQFF.